At least ten counts were recorded for the clone carrying this T cell receptor beta chain. The target antigen is unknown. One end of the junction is discordant with germline, which a read error may explain. This entry comes from a study of response to subunit inactivated influenza vaccine. Whole-study results and caveats: Each seasonal influenza vaccination recruits few new T cells, the authors suggested.

Looked up from germline, CDR1 is DFQATT and CDR2 is SNEGSKA (reference sequence). The CDR3 spans 15 residues. MiXCR was run by TCRdb on the RT-PCR reads, yielding one entry per CDR3 protein. The sample consists of approximately 490,000 distinct CDR3 sequences, approximately 7.3% of them appearing once. V usage is TRBV20-1 and J usage is TRBJ1-5; D gene uncertain. The source of this sequence is a man between 50 and 75 years old who received an inactivated influenza vaccine. The material was PBMCs from blood, obtained around 2 years after vaccination. In nucleotides, the CDR3 is TGCAGTGCCAGAGCCCCGGGGATTAGCAATCAGCCCCAGCATTTT. As protein: CSARAPGISNQPQHF.